Here is one TCR beta chain with its context. The sample belongs to a study of ipilimumab plus nivolumab after autologous stem cell transplantation. Germline-derived CDR1 and CDR2 are MDHEN and SYDVKM. The CDR3 runs to 14 residues. After removal of 8 bases from V and 5 bases from J, the junction contained 5 bases not matched to a gene. Assay: immunoSEQ multiplex PCR; the TCRdb copy retains only in-frame clones and omits some. The sample carries around 84,000 clones, 83% recorded once. This clonotype originated in a male donor with diffuse large B-cell lymphoma. Sequenced material: PBMCs, taken in a trial of ipilimumab plus nivolumab as post-transplant consolidation. The V gene is TRBV28, the J gene TRBJ2-5, with 13 bases lining up with TRBD2. CDR3 protein: CASGTSGGVETQYF. The CDR3 DNA follows: TGTGCCAGCGGAACTAGCGGGGGGGTGGAGACCCAGTACTTC.